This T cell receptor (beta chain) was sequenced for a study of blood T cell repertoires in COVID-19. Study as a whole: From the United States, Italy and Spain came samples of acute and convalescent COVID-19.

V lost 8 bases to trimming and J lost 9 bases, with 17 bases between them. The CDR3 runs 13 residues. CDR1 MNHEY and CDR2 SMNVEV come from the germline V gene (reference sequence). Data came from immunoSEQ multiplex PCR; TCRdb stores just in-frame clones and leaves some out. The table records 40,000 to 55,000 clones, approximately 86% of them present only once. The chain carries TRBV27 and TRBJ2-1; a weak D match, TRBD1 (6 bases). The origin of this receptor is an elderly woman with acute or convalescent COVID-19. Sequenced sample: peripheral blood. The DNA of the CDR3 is TGTGCCAGCGGTCCCAGGGGTATTGGTGAGCAGTTCTTC. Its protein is CASGPRGIGEQFF.